The T cell receptor beta chain under discussion was sequenced for a study of low-dose radiotherapy and immunotherapy resistance in tumors. About the study: Patients of Cohort 1 had 0.5 Gy fractions every 2 weeks, which summed to 6.5 Gy. Patients took oral aspirin 300 mg daily for four cycles from cycle 1 day 1.

The CDR3 spans 12 residues. V was shortened by 10 bases and J by 0 bases, with 10 bases between the two germline ends. CDR1 SNHLY and CDR2 FYNNEI come from the germline V gene. Alpha- and beta-chain coverage of first-strand cDNA came from TRAV- and TRBV-specific primers. A roughly 19-cycle PCR with a constant-region primer and V-primer adapter amplified TCRs. In vitro transcription was used to amplify the isolated mRNA. A single record per CDR3 protein comes from TCRdb applying MiXCR to the reads. The sample yields more than 90,000 distinct CDR3 sequences, less than 25% seen once. This clonotype was seen ten or more times. Time point in this sample: after trial treatment. Treatment specified: LDRT plus nivolumab, ipilimumab, low-dose cyclophosphamide and aspirin (RACIN trial). The patients who were eligible all carried advanced solid tumors that lacked tumor-infiltrating lymphocytes, meaning the tumors were TIL-negative.

This receptor was taken from a male donor with prostate cancer. The sample consisted of PBMCs, taken after low-dose radiotherapy plus immunotherapy. The J gene is TRBJ2-7, the V gene TRBV2, with unresolved D. The CDR3 region is CATLDDSYEQYF. In DNA form, the CDR3 reads TGTGCCACCCTGGACGACTCCTACGAGCAGTACTTC.